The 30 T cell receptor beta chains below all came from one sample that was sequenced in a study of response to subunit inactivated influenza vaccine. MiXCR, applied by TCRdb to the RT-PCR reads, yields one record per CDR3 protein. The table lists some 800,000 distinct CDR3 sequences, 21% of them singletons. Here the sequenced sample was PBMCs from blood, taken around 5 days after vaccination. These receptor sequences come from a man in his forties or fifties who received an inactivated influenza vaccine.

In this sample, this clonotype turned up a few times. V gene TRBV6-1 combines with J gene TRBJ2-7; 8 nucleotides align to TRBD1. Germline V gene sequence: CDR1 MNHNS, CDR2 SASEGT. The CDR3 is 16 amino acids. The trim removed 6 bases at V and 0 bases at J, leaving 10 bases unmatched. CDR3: CASRRSGQVFSYEQYF. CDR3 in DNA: TGTGCCAGCAGAAGGTCGGGACAGGTCTTCTCCTACGAGCAGTACTTC.

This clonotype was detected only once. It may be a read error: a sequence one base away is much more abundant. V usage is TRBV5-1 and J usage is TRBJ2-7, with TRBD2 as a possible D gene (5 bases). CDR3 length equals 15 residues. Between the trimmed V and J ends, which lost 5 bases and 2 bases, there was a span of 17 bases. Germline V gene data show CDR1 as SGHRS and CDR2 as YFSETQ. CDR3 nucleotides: TGCGCCAGCAGTTCTGTCATCGGGGTGCCCTACGAGCAGTACTTC. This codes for CASSSVIGVPYEQYF.

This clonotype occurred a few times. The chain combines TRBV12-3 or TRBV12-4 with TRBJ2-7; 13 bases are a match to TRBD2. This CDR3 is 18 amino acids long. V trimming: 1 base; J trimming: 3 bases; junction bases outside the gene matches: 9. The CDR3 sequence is CASSLELAGGPSGYEQYF. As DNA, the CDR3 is TGTGCCAGCAGTTTAGAACTAGCGGGAGGGCCCTCAGGCTACGAGCAGTACTTC.

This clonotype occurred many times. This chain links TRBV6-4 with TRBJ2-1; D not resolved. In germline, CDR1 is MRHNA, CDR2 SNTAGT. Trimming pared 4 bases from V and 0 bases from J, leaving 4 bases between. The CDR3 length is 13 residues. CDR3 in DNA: TGTGCCAGCAGTGCCAGCTCCTACAATGAGCAGTTCTTC. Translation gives CASSASSYNEQFF.

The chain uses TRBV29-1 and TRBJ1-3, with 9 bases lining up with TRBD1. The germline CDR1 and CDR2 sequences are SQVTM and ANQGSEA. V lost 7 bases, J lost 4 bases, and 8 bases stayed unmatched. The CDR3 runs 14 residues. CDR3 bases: TGCAGCGCCACGGGACAGGGATCCGGAAACACCATATATTTT. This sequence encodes CSATGQGSGNTIYF.

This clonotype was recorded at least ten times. DNA of the CDR3: TGTGCCAGCAGCAAGGGTACGGTCGGCTACACCTTC. Translating it yields CASSKGTVGYTF. The chain joins TRBV11-2 to TRBJ1-2, with D unclear. This CDR3 is 12 amino acids long. The V gene's germline CDR1 is SGHAT and CDR2 FQNNGV. The V end lost 5 bases, the J end lost 8 bases, and 12 bases lay between the germline ends.

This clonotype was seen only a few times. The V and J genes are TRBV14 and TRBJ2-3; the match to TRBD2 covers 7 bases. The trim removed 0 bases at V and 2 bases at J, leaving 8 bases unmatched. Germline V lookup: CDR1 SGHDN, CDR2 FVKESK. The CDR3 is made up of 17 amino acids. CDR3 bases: TGTGCCAGCAGCCAAGATATCGGGACTAAATTCACAGATACGCAGTATTTT. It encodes CASSQDIGTKFTDTQYF.

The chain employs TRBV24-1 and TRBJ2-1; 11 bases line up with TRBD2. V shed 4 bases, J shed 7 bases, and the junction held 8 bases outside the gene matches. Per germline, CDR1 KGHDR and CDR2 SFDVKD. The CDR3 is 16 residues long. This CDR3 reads CATSETGTSGQNEQFF. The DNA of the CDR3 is TGTGCCACCAGTGAAACCGGGACTAGCGGTCAGAATGAGCAGTTCTTC.

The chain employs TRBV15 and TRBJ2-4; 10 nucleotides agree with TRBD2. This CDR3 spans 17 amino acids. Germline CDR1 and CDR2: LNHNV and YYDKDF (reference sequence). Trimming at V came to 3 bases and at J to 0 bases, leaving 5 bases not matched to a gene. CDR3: CATSSGLAEIAKNIQYF. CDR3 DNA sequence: TGTGCCACCAGCAGCGGACTAGCGGAGATAGCCAAAAACATTCAGTACTTC.

CDR3 sequence (DNA): TGTGCCAGCAGCTTAGGCTCTCTTGCAGTCTCCTACAATGAGCAGTTCTTC. This translates into CASSLGSLAVSYNEQFF. The chain has TRBV7-6 and TRBJ2-1; D is ambiguous. This CDR3 contains 17 residues. CDR1 SGHVS and CDR2 FNYEAQ come from the germline V gene. V lost 1 base, J lost 0 bases, and 13 bases lay in between. The full variable domain, in which reference TRBV7-6 and TRBJ2-1 provide the parts outside the CDR3, is GAGVSQSPRYKVTKRGQDVALRCDPISGHVSLYWYRQALGQGPEFLTYFNYEAQQDKSGLPNDRFSAERPEGSISTLTIQRTEQRDSAMYRCASSLGSLAVSYNEQFFGPGTRLTVL.

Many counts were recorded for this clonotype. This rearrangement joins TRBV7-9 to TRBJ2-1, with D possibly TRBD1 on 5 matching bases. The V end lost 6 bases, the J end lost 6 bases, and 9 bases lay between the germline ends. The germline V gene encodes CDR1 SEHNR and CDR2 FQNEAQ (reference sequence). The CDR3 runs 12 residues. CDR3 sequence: CASSSGPNEQFF. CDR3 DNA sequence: TGTGCCAGCAGTTCAGGGCCCAATGAGCAGTTCTTC.

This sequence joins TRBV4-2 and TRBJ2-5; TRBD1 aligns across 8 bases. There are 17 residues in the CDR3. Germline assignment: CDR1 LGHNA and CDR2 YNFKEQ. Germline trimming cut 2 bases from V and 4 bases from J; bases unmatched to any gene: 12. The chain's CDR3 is CASSQKAGGGWVETQYF. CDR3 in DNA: TGTGCCAGCAGCCAAAAAGCAGGGGGCGGGTGGGTAGAGACCCAGTACTTC.

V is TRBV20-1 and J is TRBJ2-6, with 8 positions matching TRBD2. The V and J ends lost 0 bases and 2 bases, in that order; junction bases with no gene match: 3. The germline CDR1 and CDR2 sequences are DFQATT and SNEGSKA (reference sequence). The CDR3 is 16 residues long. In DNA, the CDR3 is TGCAGTGCTAGAGACCGGGAGGGTGCTGGGGCCAACGTCCTGACTTTC. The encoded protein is CSARDREGAGANVLTF.

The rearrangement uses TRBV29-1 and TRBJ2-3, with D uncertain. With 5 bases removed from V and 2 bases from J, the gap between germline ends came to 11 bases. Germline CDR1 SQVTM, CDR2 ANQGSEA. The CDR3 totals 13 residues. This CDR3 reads CSVCWDNTDTQYF. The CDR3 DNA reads TGCAGCGTTTGTTGGGATAACACAGATACGCAGTATTTT.

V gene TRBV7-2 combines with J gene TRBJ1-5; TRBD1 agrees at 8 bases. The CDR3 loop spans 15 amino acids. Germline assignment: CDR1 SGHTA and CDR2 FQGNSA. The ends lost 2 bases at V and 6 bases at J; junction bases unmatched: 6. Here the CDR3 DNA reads TGTGCCAGCAGCTTAACCGACAGGGGCGGTCAGCCCCAGCATTTT. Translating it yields CASSLTDRGGQPQHF.

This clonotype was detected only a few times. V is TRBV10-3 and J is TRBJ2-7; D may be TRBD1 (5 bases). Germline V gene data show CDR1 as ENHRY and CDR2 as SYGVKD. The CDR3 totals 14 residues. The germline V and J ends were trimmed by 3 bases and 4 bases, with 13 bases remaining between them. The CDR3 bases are TGTGCCATCAGTGAAGAAGGACACAAATACGAGCAGTACTTC. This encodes CAISEEGHKYEQYF.

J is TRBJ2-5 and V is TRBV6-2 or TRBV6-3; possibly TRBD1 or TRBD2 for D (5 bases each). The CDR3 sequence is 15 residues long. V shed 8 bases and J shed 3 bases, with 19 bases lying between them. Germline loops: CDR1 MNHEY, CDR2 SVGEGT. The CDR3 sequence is CASEDTGRHKETQYF. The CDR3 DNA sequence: TGTGCCAGCGAGGATACGGGACGCCACAAAGAGACCCAGTACTTC.

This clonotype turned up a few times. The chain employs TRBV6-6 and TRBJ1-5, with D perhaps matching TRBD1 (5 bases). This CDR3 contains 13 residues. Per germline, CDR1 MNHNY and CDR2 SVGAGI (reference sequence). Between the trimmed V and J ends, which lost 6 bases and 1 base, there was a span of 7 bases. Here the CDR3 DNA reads TGTGCCAGCAGACAGGACAGCAATCAGCCCCAGCATTTT. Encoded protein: CASRQDSNQPQHF.

The CDR3 region is CASSVRPRGRNQPQHF. The CDR3 DNA follows: TGTGCCAGCAGTGTCCGACCGAGGGGCCGGAATCAGCCCCAGCATTTT. The chain couples TRBV28 to TRBJ1-5, with D possibly matching TRBD1 (5 bases). Germline V lookup: CDR1 MDHEN, CDR2 SYDVKM. This CDR3 has 16 residues. The V and J ends lost 5 bases and 4 bases respectively, with 18 bases between them.

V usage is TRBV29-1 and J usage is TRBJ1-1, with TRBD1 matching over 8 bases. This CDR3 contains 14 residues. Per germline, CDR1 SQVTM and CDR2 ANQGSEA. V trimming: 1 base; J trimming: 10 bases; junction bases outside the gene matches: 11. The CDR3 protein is CSVEGQGALFSAFF. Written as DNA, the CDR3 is TGCAGCGTTGAAGGTCAGGGGGCTCTTTTTTCAGCTTTCTTT.

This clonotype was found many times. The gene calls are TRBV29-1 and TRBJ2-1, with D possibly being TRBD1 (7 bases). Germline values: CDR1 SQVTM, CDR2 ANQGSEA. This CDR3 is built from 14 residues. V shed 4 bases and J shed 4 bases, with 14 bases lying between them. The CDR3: CSVVRDSTYNEQFF. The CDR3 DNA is TGCAGCGTTGTGCGGGACAGCACATACAATGAGCAGTTCTTC.

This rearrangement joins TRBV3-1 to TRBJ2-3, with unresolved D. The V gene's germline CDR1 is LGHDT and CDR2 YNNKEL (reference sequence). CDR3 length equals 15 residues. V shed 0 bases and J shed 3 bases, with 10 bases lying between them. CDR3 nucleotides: TGTGCCAGCAGCCAAGAACACGAACTAACAGATACGCAGTATTTT. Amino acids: CASSQEHELTDTQYF.

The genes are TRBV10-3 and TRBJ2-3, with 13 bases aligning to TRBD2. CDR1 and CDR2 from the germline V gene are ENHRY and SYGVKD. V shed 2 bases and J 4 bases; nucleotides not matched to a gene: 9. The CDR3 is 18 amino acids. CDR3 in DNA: TGTGCCATCAGTGAGATGACTAGCGGGGGGCCAGGGGCAGATACGCAGTATTTT. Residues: CAISEMTSGGPGADTQYF.

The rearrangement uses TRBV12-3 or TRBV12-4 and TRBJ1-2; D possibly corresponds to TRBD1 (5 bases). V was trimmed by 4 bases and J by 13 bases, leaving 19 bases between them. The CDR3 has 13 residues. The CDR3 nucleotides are TGTGCCAGCAGTTCGACCCCGGCCGGGGCCGGCACCTTC. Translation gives CASSSTPAGAGTF.

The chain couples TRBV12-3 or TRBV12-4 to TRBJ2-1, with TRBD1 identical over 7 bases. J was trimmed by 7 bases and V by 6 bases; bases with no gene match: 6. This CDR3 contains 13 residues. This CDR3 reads CASSLTGQNEQFF. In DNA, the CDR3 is TGTGCCAGCAGCCTGACAGGGCAAAATGAGCAGTTCTTC.

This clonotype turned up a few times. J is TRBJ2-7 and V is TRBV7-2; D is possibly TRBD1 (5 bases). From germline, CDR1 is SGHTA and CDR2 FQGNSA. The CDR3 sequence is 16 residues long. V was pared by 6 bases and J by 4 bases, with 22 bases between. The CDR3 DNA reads TGTGCCAGCAGTCTAGGCCCTAGGGGCGACTCGTACGAGCAGTACTTC. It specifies CASSLGPRGDSYEQYF.

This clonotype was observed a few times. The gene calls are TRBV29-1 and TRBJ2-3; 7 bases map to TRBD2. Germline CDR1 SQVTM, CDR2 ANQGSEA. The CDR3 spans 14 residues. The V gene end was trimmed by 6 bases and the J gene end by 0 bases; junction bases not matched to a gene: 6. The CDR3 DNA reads TGCAGCGTCGCGGGGGTCTCTAGCACAGATACGCAGTATTTT. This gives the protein CSVAGVSSTDTQYF.

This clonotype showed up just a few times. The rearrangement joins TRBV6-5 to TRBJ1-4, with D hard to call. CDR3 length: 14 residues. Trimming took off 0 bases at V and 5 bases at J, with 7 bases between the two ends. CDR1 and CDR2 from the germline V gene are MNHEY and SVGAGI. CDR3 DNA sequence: TGTGCCAGCAGTTACTCGCGTGGGAATGAAAAACTGTTTTTT. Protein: CASSYSRGNEKLFF.

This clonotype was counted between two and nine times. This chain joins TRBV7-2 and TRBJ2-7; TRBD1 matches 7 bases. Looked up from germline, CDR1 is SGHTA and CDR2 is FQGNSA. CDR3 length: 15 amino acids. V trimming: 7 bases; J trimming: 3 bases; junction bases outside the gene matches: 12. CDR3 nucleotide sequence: TGTGCCAGCACCCTATCGGGGACAGCAGTCTACGAGCAGTACTTC. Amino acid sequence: CASTLSGTAVYEQYF.

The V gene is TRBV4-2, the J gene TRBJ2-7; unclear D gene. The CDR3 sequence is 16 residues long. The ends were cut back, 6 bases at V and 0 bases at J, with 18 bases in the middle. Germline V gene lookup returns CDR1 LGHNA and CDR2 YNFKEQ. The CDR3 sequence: CASSPDMGFSSYEQYF. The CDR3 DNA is TGTGCCAGCAGTCCTGACATGGGATTTTCCTCCTACGAGCAGTACTTC.